These 9 T cell receptor beta chains were all obtained from the same sample, sequenced in a study of T cells expressing NK-cell markers. TCRdb reprocessed the 5' RACE reads, with one entry per CDR3 protein and no DNA. The listing records roughly 430,000 distinct CDR3 sequences. Sequenced sample: blood T cells: a sorted CD56 or NKG2C T cell subset, CD4+ or CD8+ T cells, or bulk PBMC T cells (not recorded which). The receptor source for this set is a woman between 18 and 69 years old in good health.

The chain uses TRBV12-3 or TRBV12-4 and TRBJ1-3. CDR3 length equals 14 residues. The CDR3 protein is CASSLDFSGNTIYF.

The chain employs TRBV5-4 and TRBJ2-2; as DNA is missing, the TRBD1 call by TCRdb cannot be tested. From germline, CDR1 is SGHNT and CDR2 YYREEE (reference sequence). There are 17 residues in the CDR3. The CDR3 spells CASSLAGKQGRIGELFF.

This chain connects TRBV7-8 to TRBJ1-1. CDR1 is SGHVS, CDR2 FQNEAQ, per germline. The CDR3 has 15 residues. CDR3 sequence reads: CASSSRRGEGTEAFF. The full variable domain, its missing parts supplied by reference TRBV7-8 and TRBJ1-1, is GAGVSQSPRYKVAKRGQDVALRCDPISGHVSLFWYQQALGQGPEFLTYFQNEAQLDKSGLPSDRFFAERPEGSVSTLKIQRTQQEDSAVYLCASSSRRGEGTEAFFGQGTRLTVV.

The chain employs TRBV6-2 or TRBV6-3 and TRBJ2-1; TCRdb calls TRBD1, which cannot be checked without DNA. The length of the CDR3 is 14 residues. From germline, CDR1 is MNHEY and CDR2 SVGEGT. This chain's CDR3 is CASRKGQVDNEQFF.

The chain links TRBV20-1 to TRBJ1-6; TCRdb selects TRBD1, and the lack of DNA leaves this call unchecked. This CDR3 has 14 residues. Germline V lookup: CDR1 DFQATT, CDR2 SNEGSKA (reference sequence). The CDR3 reads CSARDSPYNSPLHF.

The rearrangement joins TRBV3-1 to TRBJ2-6; absent DNA, TCRdb's TRBD2 call cannot be checked. CDR1 is LGHDT, CDR2 YNNKEL, per germline (reference sequence). The CDR3 loop spans 15 amino acids. This chain's CDR3 is CASSLLGPGANVLTF.

CDR3: CASSLSPRGLSPLHF. The chain has TRBV12-3 or TRBV12-4 and TRBJ1-6; TCRdb lists TRBD1, though no DNA is available to test this call. The CDR3 has 15 amino acids.

The chain couples TRBV20-1 to TRBJ2-1. This CDR3 spans 14 amino acids. Germline V lookup: CDR1 DFQATT, CDR2 SNEGSKA (reference sequence). CDR3 in amino acids: CSALFRLFGNEQFF.

This chain joins TRBV5-1 and TRBJ2-3; TCRdb's D call, TRBD2, is unchecked because there is no DNA. The CDR3 covers 15 residues. The V gene's germline CDR1 is SGHRS and CDR2 YFSETQ. CDR3 in amino acids: CASSLATSGTDTQYF.